The following is a T cell receptor beta chain sequence with its context. The sample holds many counts of this clonotype. Its specific antigen is unknown. Base qualities are not provided; no much larger clone lies one nucleotide away. V was cut back by 4 bases and J by 2 bases, leaving a gap of 7 bases between them. Reading the germline V gene gives CDR1 WSHSY and CDR2 SAAADI. The CDR3 numbers 13 residues from cysteine through phenylalanine. Of the read, only the CDR3 DNA is kept; its 39 bases are in frame from base 1. TCR libraries were constructed from roughly 400 ng RNA using the Immunoverse kit, and molecular barcoded adaptors covering alpha/delta and beta/gamma chains were employed. TCR library preparation used the same RNA that went into transcriptome sequencing. TCR libraries were sequenced on an Illumina HiSeq 4000 with 2 x 150 cycles. The paper's data handling went like this. With MiXCR, TCR reads were aligned to human V, D, J and C references and assembled into CDR3 clonotypes, with quality filtering and error correction included. Clonotype counts and gene usage diversity were analyzed with the tcR package in R. Raw mapping reads were checked after the RNA-seq reads had been mapped by STAR aligner version 2.5.3a onto the human GRCh37 genome. To test the effect of sequencing depth on detected clonotypes, IR-seq fastq files were randomly downsampled using Seqtk 1.3. In-frame beta chains were kept once TCRdb had trimmed the public reads at Q25 with fastp and called clones with MiXCR. Each record represents a unique CDR3 protein, reported with the most common genes and DNA among its rows. It is TCRdb's table, rather than the study itself, that gives the V and J calls and clone size. The sample records some 120,000 distinct CDR3 sequences, approximately 13% of which are singletons. Approximately 11% of the sample is taken by the ten largest.

The sample belongs to a study of read filtering for tumor transcriptome and immune sequencing (dated by TCRdb to 2018 to 2021). For the study in its entirety: The cohort had about 17 male and approximately 14 female patients with a mean age of around 70 years, ranging from about 45 to 90. Per sample, about 4.05 to 10.27 million TCR-region mapped reads were obtained with IR-seq, compared with only about 85 to 1273 with RNA-seq. As a main aim, a read-filtering strategy for immune repertoire data was addressed, with the specific question being whether clonotypes supported by a single read should be removed. Under revised international staging, 8 patients fell into R-ISS I, approximately 15 into R-ISS II and about seven into R-ISS III. After DNase treatment, whole-transcriptome libraries were prepared using the TruSeq RNA Access Library Prep Kit. Using the same bone marrow samples, the study ran both targeted immune repertoire sequencing and bulk whole-transcriptome sequencing and then compared the TCR repertoires from each method.

General findings and caveats noted by the study authors: The sorted CD138-negative fraction was not purified T cells but a mixed bone marrow immune population. Single-read clonotypes made up 80% to 90% of clonotypes but only 3% to 4.5% of total reads in IR-seq, compared with 65% to 75% of clonotypes and 35% to 45% of reads in RNA-seq. Clonotypes were captured by IR-seq at much higher depth and more reliably than by RNA-seq, and smaller IR-seq throughput was sufficient for identification of most shared clonotypes. The correlation between IR-seq and RNA-seq shared clonotype proportions was increased by removal of single-read clonotypes.

Each patient had bone marrow sampled at the time of active disease. Bone marrow mononuclear cells were isolated by Ficoll-Hypaque density gradient centrifugation. To remove myeloma plasma cells, the cells were labeled with CD138 magnetic microbeads on a MACS separator, and CD138-negative cells were then collected by negative selection. Flow cytometry on an Attune NxT with CD138 antibodies was used to check the purity of the isolated cells. TRIzol reagent was used to extract total RNA, and a NanoDrop spectrophotometer was used to quantify the extracted RNA. Paired RNA-seq and IR-seq were performed on each patient's CD138-negative bone marrow sample.

Sequencing was done on a sample of a population of CD138-negative cells sorted from bone marrow. What this sample's cell subset or site label stands for: bone marrow mononuclear cells depleted of CD138+ plasma/myeloma cells by negative magnetic selection. This TCR was sampled from a donor aged 40 or over with multiple myeloma. The chain is encoded by TRBV10-2 joined to TRBJ2-3, with no confidently assigned D gene. The CDR3 corresponds to CASSGQDTDTQYF. The DNA reads TGCGCCAGCAGTGGCCAGGACACAGATACGCAGTATTTT.